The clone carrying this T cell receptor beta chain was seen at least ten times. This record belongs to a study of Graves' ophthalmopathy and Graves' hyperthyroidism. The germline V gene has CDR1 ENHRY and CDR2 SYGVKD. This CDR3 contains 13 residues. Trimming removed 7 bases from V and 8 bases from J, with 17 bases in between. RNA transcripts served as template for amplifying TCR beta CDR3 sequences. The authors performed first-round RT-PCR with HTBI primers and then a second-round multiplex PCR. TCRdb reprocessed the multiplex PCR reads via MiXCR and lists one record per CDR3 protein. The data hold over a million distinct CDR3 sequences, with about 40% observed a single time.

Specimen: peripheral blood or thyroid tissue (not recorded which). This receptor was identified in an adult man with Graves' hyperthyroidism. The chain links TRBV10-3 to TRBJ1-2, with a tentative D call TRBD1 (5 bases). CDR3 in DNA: TGTGCCATCAAGGCAGGGCATGAAGAGGGCTACACCTTC. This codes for CAIKAGHEEGYTF.